The 14 T cell receptor beta chains below all came from one sample that was sequenced in a study of preoperative IRX-2 immunotherapy in early breast cancer. Here immunoSEQ multiplex PCR was the method, and the copy in TCRdb shows in-frame clones only, minus some. The sample lists about 28,000 clones, approximately 83% seen once, with less than 3.5% in the top ten. Treatment of the sample: preoperative locoregional IRX-2 cytokine immunotherapy. The sample here was taken from a patient treated with IRX-2 immunotherapy. Receptor source: a human donor with breast cancer.

This rearrangement joins TRBV19 to TRBJ1-5; D gene ambiguous. Trimming shortened V by 3 bases and J by 0 bases, and 3 bases separated the two germline ends. The CDR3 has 13 residues. Germline CDR1 LNHDA, CDR2 SQIVND (reference sequence). CDR3 coding DNA: TGTGCCAGTAGTATCAGTAGCAATCAGCCCCAGCATTTT. Amino acids: CASSISSNQPQHF. The full variable domain, with the rest looked up from reference TRBV19 and TRBJ1-5, is DGGITQSPKYLFRKEGQNVTLSCEQNLNHDAMYWYRQDPGQGLRLIYYSQIVNDFQKGDIAEGYSVSREKKESFPLTVTSAQKNPTAFYLCASSISSNQPQHFGDGTRLSIL.

This clone was observed once. The rearrangement uses TRBV6-8 and TRBJ1-2; the D is unclear. This CDR3 has 12 residues. Germline assignment: CDR1 MNHGY and CDR2 SAAAGT. V was pared by 0 bases and J by 8 bases, with 7 bases between. This chain's CDR3 is CASSYSSSGYTF. CDR3 bases: TGTGCCAGCAGTTACTCCAGCTCCGGCTACACCTTC.

This clone has only one observation. The chain has TRBV7-1 and TRBJ2-5, with D tentatively TRBD1 (6 bases). TRBV7-1 is labeled an ORF, and its function is uncertain. This CDR3 region has 17 residues. The V gene lost 4 bases and the J gene lost 5 bases, with 23 bases spanning the gap. CDR3 sequence reads: CASSLARTGLRWETQYF. In nucleotides, the CDR3 is TGTGCCAGCAGCTTAGCACGAACAGGGTTGAGGTGGGAGACCCAGTACTTC.

CDR3 amino acids: CASSPMWTGGHTGELFF. The CDR3 nucleotides read TGTGCCAGCAGTCCTATGTGGACAGGGGGACACACCGGGGAGCTGTTTTTT. The chain uses TRBV28 and TRBJ2-2; 10 nucleotides align to TRBD1. V shed 5 bases and J 3 bases; nucleotides not matched to a gene: 9. CDR1 is MDHEN and CDR2 is SYDVKM in the germline V gene. This CDR3 comprises 17 residues.

The rearrangement joins TRBV6-8 to TRBJ1-3; 8 bases map to TRBD1. The V and J ends lost 5 bases and 4 bases, in that order; junction bases with no gene match: 19. This CDR3 comprises 19 residues. The germline gives CDR1 MNHGY, CDR2 SAAAGT. For the CDR3, the DNA is TGTGCCAGCAGTCGCAGACAAGCCGGGACAGGAGCGTTCGGAAACACCATATATTTT. Its protein product is CASSRRQAGTGAFGNTIYF.

The J gene is TRBJ2-5, the V gene TRBV5-1, with 11 bases matching TRBD2. Trimming cost V 0 bases and J 5 bases; bases outside gene matches: 9. This CDR3 comprises 17 residues. Germline loops: CDR1 SGHRS, CDR2 YFSETQ. The CDR3 protein is CASSLGGTSGGLETQYF. The CDR3 DNA is TGCGCCAGCAGCTTGGGTGGAACTAGCGGGGGTTTGGAGACCCAGTACTTC. The full variable domain, with the rest looked up from reference TRBV5-1 and TRBJ2-5, is KAGVTQTPRYLIKTRGQQVTLSCSPISGHRSVSWYQQTPGQGLQFLFEYFSETQRNKGNFPGRFSGRQFSNSRSEMNVSTLELGDSALYLCASSLGGTSGGLETQYFGPGTRLLVL.

This rearrangement joins TRBV5-1 to TRBJ2-5, with TRBD2 matching over 12 bases. CDR1 SGHRS and CDR2 YFSETQ come from the germline V gene. The CDR3 loop spans 14 amino acids. Losses at the gene ends were 2 bases for V and 5 bases for J; bases not matched to a gene: 1. The CDR3 region has the DNA TGCGCCAGCAGCTTAGGACTAGCGGGGGAGACCCAGTACTTC. Its translation is CASSLGLAGETQYF.

The chain uses TRBV5-1 and TRBJ1-2; TRBD1 aligns across 9 bases. Trimming removed 4 bases from V and 7 bases from J; junction bases left unmatched: 14. There are 16 residues in the CDR3. The germline CDR1 and CDR2 sequences are SGHRS and YFSETQ. The DNA for the CDR3 is TGCGCCAGCAGCCCACTACCGGGACAGGGTATCGGTGGCTACACCTTC. This sequence encodes CASSPLPGQGIGGYTF.

The chain joins TRBV9 to TRBJ2-3; 11 bases agree with TRBD2. The CDR3 is 18 amino acids. V was clipped by 5 bases and J by 3 bases; unmatched bases: 14. Germline CDR1 is SGDLS and CDR2 is YYNGEE. The chain's CDR3 is CASSRGFETSGTTDTQYF. CDR3 DNA sequence: TGTGCCAGCAGTCGAGGCTTCGAGACTAGCGGGACTACAGATACGCAGTATTTT.

The chain joins TRBV6-8 to TRBJ2-3; no firm D call. V lost 6 bases to trimming and J lost 2 bases, with 12 bases between them. The CDR3 has 14 residues. Germline V gene lookup returns CDR1 MNHGY and CDR2 SAAAGT. The CDR3 DNA is TGTGCCAGCAGGCTCCAATATTTCACAGATACGCAGTATTTT. It yields the protein CASRLQYFTDTQYF.

The chain links TRBV25-1 to TRBJ2-3; D perhaps matches TRBD1 (5 bases). Looked up from germline, CDR1 is MGHDK and CDR2 is SYGVNS. This CDR3 comprises 14 residues. Trimming took 1 base from V and 4 from J, leaving 9 bases between them. DNA for the CDR3: TGTGCCAGCAGTGAATTCACAGGTCCAGATACGCAGTATTTT. Translation: CASSEFTGPDTQYF.

The chain couples TRBV6-8 to TRBJ2-5, with TRBD2 identical over 9 bases. Germline values: CDR1 MNHGY, CDR2 SAAAGT. The length of the CDR3 is 14 residues. V shed 6 bases, J shed 4 bases, and the junction held 6 bases outside the gene matches. CDR3 region: CASRDQLAGETQYF. Written as DNA, the CDR3 is TGTGCCAGCAGGGACCAACTAGCGGGAGAGACCCAGTACTTC.

This clone was seen a single time. The chain is built from TRBV12-5 and TRBJ1-1, with unresolved D. Germline CDR1 reads LGHNT; CDR2 reads FRNRAP. The CDR3 spans 13 residues. Trimming took 3 bases from V and 6 from J, leaving 11 bases between them. For the CDR3, the DNA is TGTGCTAGTGGTTTCGCGGTTCGTTCTGAAGCTTTCTTT. Translation gives CASGFAVRSEAFF.

The chain links TRBV11-3 to TRBJ1-2; possibly TRBD1 for D (5 bases). Looked up from germline, CDR1 is SGHNT and CDR2 is YENEEA. V lost 1 base and J 1 base, leaving 16 bases between the germline ends. This CDR3 spans 17 amino acids. CDR3 region: CASSLGGSQRLNYGYTF. The CDR3 DNA sequence: TGTGCCAGCAGCTTAGGGGGGTCGCAACGTCTTAACTATGGCTACACCTTC.